Presented here are 8 T cell receptor beta chains from one specimen sequenced in a study of blood T cell repertoires in COVID-19. Profiling relied on immunoSEQ multiplex PCR, and the TCRdb table lists in-frame clones only, not all of them. The sample has around 83,000 clones, about 89% seen once. The source material was peripheral blood. The source is a man aged 65 to 85 with active or convalescent COVID-19.

The CDR3 sequence is CASSHGFAGSSTDTQYF. The CDR3 nucleotides read TGTGCCAGCAGCCACGGATTCGCGGGGAGTAGCACAGATACGCAGTATTTT. The rearrangement uses TRBV3-1 (or the pseudogene TRBV3-2) and TRBJ2-3; possibly TRBD2 for D (6 bases). Germline CDR1 LGHDT, CDR2 YNNKEL (reference sequence). This CDR3 region has 17 residues. V dropped 3 bases and J dropped 0 bases, with 16 bases sitting between them.

J is TRBJ1-3 and V is TRBV5-1; tentative D call: TRBD1 (6 bases). Trimming took 4 bases from V and 0 from J, leaving 11 bases between them. This CDR3 spans 15 amino acids. Germline V gene sequence: CDR1 SGHRS, CDR2 YFSETQ. The CDR3 protein is CASSAQGDSGNTIYF. The CDR3 bases are TGCGCCAGCAGCGCACAGGGAGACTCTGGAAACACCATATATTTT.

This clone was detected only a few times. This rearrangement joins TRBV5-1 to TRBJ2-5; TRBD2 matches 7 bases. Per germline, CDR1 SGHRS and CDR2 YFSETQ. This CDR3 has 15 amino acids. Losses at the gene ends were 0 bases for V and 5 bases for J; bases not matched to a gene: 7. In DNA form, the CDR3 reads TGCGCCAGCAGCTTGGCCTTGGAGGGAGGGGAGACCCAGTACTTC. It is translated as CASSLALEGGETQYF.

This clone came up once. CDR3 nucleotides: TGTGCCAGCAGCCGCTACAGGGGTTCTGGAAACACCATATATTTT. Protein product: CASSRYRGSGNTIYF. The chain carries TRBV14 and TRBJ1-3; 7 bases align to TRBD1. The V gene's germline CDR1 is SGHDN and CDR2 FVKESK. J was trimmed by 1 base and V by 4 bases; bases with no gene match: 4. The CDR3 is made up of 15 amino acids.

The chain uses TRBV28 and TRBJ1-2, with unresolved D. Trimming cost V 3 bases and J 4 bases, with 12 bases left between them. The germline CDR1 and CDR2 sequences are MDHEN and SYDVKM. CDR3 length: 14 residues. The CDR3 reads CASSLPWEGYGYTF. CDR3 sequence (DNA): TGTGCCAGCAGTTTGCCGTGGGAGGGCTATGGCTACACCTTC.

This clone was detected once. This chain uses TRBV7-2 with TRBJ2-5; a weak D match, TRBD2 (6 bases). Germline values: CDR1 SGHTA, CDR2 FQGNSA. The V end lost 1 base, the J end lost 0 bases, and 15 bases lay between the germline ends. This CDR3 region has 17 residues. For the CDR3, the DNA is TGTGCCAGCAGCTTAGGATTCAGAGGAGGGGACCAAGAGACCCAGTACTTC. This gives the protein CASSLGFRGGDQETQYF.

CDR3 amino acids: CASSPGGTAYEQYF. CDR3 DNA sequence: TGTGCCAGCTCGCCGGGCGGGACGGCCTACGAGCAGTACTTC. The chain couples TRBV28 to TRBJ2-7, with D possibly being TRBD2 (6 bases). V was pared by 8 bases and J by 2 bases, with 16 bases between. The CDR3 loop spans 14 amino acids. Germline CDR1 and CDR2: MDHEN and SYDVKM.

V gene TRBV3-1 (or the pseudogene TRBV3-2) combines with J gene TRBJ2-3; 10 bases agree with TRBD2. CDR3 length: 15 amino acids. Germline V gives CDR1 LGHDT, CDR2 YNNKEL (reference sequence). V lost 4 bases and J lost 4; bases outside the gene matches: 5. This CDR3 is CASSLAGGGADTQYF. The CDR3, as DNA: TGTGCCAGCAGCCTAGCGGGGGGTGGGGCAGATACGCAGTATTTT.